The text below deals with one T cell receptor (beta chain). Only in-frame clones appear in the TCRdb table, and some are missing; sequencing was by immunoSEQ multiplex PCR. Among approximately 240,000 clones listed, around 84% were seen once. Germline assignment: CDR1 SGHTA and CDR2 FQGNSA. J lost 3 bases, V lost 1 base, and 6 bases had no gene match. There are 16 residues in the CDR3. This entry comes from a study of blood T cell repertoires in COVID-19. The chain is built from TRBV7-2 and TRBJ2-3, with 8 bases matching TRBD1. The TCR comes from a woman in her 40s who had recovered from COVID-19. Input material: peripheral blood. CDR3 protein: CASSLGLDRATDTQYF. The CDR3 bases are TGTGCCAGCAGCTTAGGTCTGGACAGGGCGACAGATACGCAGTATTTT. Looking up the rest from reference TRBV7-2 and TRBJ2-3 gives the full variable domain: GAGVSQSPSNKVTEKGKDVELRCDPISGHTALYWYRQSLGQGLEFLIYFQGNSAPDKSGLPSDRFSAERTGGSVSTLTIQRTQQEDSAVYLCASSLGLDRATDTQYFGPGTRLTVL.